A selection of T cell receptor beta chains follows, all from one sample in a study of T cells and copy number aberrations in small-cell lung cancer. The repertoire was sequenced with immunoSEQ multiplex PCR; TCRdb's copy has only in-frame clones and lacks some. The sample comprises some 2,500 clones, less than 80% of which are singletons, and around a tenth rests with the top ten. Sequencing was performed on normal tissue next to the tumor. These receptors were taken from a man between 60 and 70 years old with small cell lung cancer. Both conserved end residues are part of each CDR3. Some rows mark clone size as missing; the rest say once, few, many or name a class of expanded clone.

v_gene	j_gene	abundance	CDR3aa
TRBV4-2	TRBJ1-5	-	CASSQAGGDGQPQHF
TRBV25-1	TRBJ2-6	-	CASSNFCGQSRANVLTF
TRBV18	TRBJ1-1	-	CASSLTGLNTEAFF
TRBV7-9	TRBJ2-3	-	CASSFTSGGTDTQYF
TRBV11-3	TRBJ2-2	-	CASSLNTGELFF
TRBV18	TRBJ2-5	-	CASSPQEAIKTGMEDF
TRBV6-5	TRBJ2-2	-	CASSPAGGSTGELFF
TRBV29-1	TRBJ2-2	-	CSADRGIGGELFF
TRBV4-1	TRBJ1-1	-	CASSQESLNTEAFF
TRBV5-1	TRBJ1-1	-	CASTGPGQGDTEAFF
TRBV6-1	TRBJ1-4	-	CASREAGFTNEKLFF
TRBV25-1	TRBJ1-5	-	CASSDREGGIQPQHF
TRBV5-1	TRBJ2-2	-	CASSLQGSGELFF
TRBV7-9	TRBJ2-7	-	CASSTSGSGSYEQYF
TRBV15	TRBJ2-7	few	CATSRHPQGQAGWDEQYF
TRBV5-1	TRBJ1-3	-	CASSSVGTGNTIYF
TRBV11-2	TRBJ2-1	-	CASSLFSGQGGNEQFF
TRBV7-2	TRBJ1-3	-	CASSSHVLSGNTIYF
TRBV10-1	TRBJ2-5	-	CASSEIAGGPQYF
TRBV7-2	TRBJ2-5	-	CASSSRVGETQYF
TRBV15	TRBJ2-5	-	CATSRDLTEETQYF
TRBV11-2	TRBJ1-3	-	CASSLDGSNTIYF
TRBV4-1	TRBJ1-2	-	CASSLGRNYGYTF
TRBV4-1	TRBJ1-6	-	CASSRDPGQGVSPLHF
TRBV14	TRBJ1-4	-	CASRETGSGVEKLFF
TRBV19	TRBJ1-5	-	CASSGESNQPQHF
TRBV9	TRBJ2-1	-	CASSVYVGNEQFF
TRBV7-9	TRBJ2-1	-	CASSLVGGEQFF
TRBV6-6	TRBJ1-4	-	CASSYRATNEKLFF